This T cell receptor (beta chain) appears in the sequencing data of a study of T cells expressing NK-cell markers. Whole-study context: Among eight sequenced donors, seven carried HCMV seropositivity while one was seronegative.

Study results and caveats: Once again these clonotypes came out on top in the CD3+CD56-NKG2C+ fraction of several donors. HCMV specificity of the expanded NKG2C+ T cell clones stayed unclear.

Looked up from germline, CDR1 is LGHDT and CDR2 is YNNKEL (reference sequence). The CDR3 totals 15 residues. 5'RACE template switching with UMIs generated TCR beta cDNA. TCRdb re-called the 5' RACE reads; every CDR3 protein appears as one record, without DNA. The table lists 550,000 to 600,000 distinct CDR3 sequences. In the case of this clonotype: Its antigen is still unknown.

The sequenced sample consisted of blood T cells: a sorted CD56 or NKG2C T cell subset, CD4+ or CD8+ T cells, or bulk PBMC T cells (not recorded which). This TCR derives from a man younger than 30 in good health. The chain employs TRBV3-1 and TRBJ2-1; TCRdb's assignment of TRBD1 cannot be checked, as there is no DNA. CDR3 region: CASSRDPRAYNEQFF.